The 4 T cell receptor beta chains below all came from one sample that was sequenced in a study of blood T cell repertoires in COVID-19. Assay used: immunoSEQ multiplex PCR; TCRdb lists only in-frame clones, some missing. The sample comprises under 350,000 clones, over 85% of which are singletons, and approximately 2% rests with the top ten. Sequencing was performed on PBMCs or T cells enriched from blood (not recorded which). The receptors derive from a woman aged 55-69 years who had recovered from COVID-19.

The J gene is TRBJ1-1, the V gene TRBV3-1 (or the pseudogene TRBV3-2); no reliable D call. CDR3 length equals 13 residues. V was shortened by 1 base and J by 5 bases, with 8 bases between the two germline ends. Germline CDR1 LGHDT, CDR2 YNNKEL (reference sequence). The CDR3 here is CASSQAGITEAFF. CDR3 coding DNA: TGTGCCAGCAGCCAAGCAGGTATAACTGAAGCTTTCTTT.

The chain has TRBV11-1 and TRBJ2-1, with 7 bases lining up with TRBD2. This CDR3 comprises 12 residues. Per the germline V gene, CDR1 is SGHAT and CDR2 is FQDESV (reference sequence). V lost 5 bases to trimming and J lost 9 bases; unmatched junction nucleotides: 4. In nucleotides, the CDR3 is TGTGCCAGCAGCCGTGGGGGGGGTGAGCAGTTCTTC. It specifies CASSRGGGEQFF.

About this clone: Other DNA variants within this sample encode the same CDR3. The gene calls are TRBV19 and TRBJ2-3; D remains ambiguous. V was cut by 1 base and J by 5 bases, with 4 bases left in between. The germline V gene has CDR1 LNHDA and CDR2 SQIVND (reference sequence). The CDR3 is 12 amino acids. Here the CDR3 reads CASSIARDTQYF. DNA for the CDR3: TGTGCCAGTAGTATAGCGAGAGATACGCAGTATTTT.

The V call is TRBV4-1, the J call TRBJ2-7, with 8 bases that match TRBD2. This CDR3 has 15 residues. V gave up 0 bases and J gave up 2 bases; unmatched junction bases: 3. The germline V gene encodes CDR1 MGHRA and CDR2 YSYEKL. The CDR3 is CASSQDSGVPYEQYF. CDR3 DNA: TGCGCCAGCAGCCAAGATAGCGGGGTACCCTACGAGCAGTACTTC.